Ten or more counts support the clone carrying this T cell receptor (beta chain). The CDR3 length is 14 residues. Germline CDR1 is SEHNR and CDR2 is FQNEAQ (reference sequence). V dropped 3 bases and J dropped 3; count of bases not matched to a gene: 1. In TCRdb, the reads were re-called with MiXCR into one record per CDR3 protein. The sample holds 15,000 to 20,000 distinct CDR3 sequences, 22% seen once. This sample was taken from a study of liver allograft versus peripheral blood T cells. Background on the study: Transplanted-liver T cell receptor repertoires were compared with recipients' peripheral blood repertoires.

The clonotype comes from a human patient who had a liver transplant. Some T cells may have originated in the graft donor. The chain couples TRBV7-9 to TRBJ2-3; the match to TRBD1 covers 9 bases. Here the CDR3 DNA reads TGTGCCAGCAGCTTCGGACAGGGGACAGATACGCAGTATTTT. As protein: CASSFGQGTDTQYF. The whole variable domain, remainder taken from reference TRBV7-9 and TRBJ2-3, is DTGVSQNPRHKITKRGQNVTFRCDPISEHNRLYWYRQTLGQGPEFLTYFQNEAQLEKSRLLSDRFSAERPKGSFSTLEIQRTEQGDSAMYLCASSFGQGTDTQYFGPGTRLTVL.